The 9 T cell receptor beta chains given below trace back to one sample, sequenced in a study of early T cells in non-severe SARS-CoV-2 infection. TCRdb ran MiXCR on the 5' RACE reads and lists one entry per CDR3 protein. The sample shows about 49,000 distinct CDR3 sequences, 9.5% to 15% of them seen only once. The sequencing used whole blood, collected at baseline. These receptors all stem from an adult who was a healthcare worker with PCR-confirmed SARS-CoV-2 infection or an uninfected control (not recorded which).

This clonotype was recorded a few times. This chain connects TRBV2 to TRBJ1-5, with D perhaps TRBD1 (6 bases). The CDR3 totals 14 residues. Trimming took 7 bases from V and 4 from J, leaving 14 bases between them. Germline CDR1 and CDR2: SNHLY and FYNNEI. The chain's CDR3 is CASTHDRPNQPQHF. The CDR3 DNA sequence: TGTGCCAGCACTCACGACAGGCCTAATCAGCCCCAGCATTTT. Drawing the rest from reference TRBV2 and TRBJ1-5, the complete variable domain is EPEVTQTPSHQVTQMGQEVILRCVPISNHLYFYWYRQILGQKVEFLVSFYNNEISEKSEIFDDQFSVERPDGSNFTLKIRSTKLEDSAMYFCASTHDRPNQPQHFGDGTRLSIL.

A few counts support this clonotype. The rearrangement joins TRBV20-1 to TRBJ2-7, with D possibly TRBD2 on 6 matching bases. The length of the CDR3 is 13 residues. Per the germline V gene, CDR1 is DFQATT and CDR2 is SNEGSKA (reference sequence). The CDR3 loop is CSSPGESSYEQYF. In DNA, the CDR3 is TGCAGCTCCCCGGGGGAAAGCTCCTACGAGCAGTACTTC.

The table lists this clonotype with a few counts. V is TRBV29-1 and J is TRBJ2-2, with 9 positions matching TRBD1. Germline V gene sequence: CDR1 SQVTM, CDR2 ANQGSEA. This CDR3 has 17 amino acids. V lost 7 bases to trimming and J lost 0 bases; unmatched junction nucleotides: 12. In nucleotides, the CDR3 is TGCAGCGCCTCCTTATTACAGGGGGCACCGAACACCGGGGAGCTGTTTTTT. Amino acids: CSASLLQGAPNTGELFF.

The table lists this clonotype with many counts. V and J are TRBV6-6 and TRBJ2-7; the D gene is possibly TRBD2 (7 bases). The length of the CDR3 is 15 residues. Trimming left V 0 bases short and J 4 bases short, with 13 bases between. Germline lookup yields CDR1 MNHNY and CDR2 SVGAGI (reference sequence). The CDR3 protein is CASSYSTGGPYEQYF. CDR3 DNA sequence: TGTGCCAGCAGTTACTCGACGGGGGGCCCTTACGAGCAGTACTTC.

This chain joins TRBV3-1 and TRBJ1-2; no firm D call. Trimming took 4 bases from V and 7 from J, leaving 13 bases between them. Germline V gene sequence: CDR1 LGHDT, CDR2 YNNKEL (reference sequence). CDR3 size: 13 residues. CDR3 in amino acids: CASSPLPRLGYTF. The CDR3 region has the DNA TGTGCCAGCAGCCCTTTGCCGCGGCTTGGCTACACCTTC.

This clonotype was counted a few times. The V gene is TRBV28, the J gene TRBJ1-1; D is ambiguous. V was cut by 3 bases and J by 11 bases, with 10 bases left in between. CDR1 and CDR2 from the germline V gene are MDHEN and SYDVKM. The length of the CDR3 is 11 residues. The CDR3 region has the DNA TGTGCCAGCAGTTTTAACCAGATGGCTTTCTTT. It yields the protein CASSFNQMAFF.

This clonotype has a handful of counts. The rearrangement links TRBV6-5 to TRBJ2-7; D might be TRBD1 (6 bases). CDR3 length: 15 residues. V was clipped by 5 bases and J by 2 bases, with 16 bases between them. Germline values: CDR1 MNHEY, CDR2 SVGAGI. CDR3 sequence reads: CASSHQGFRPYEQYF. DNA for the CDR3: TGTGCCAGCAGTCACCAGGGGTTCCGTCCCTACGAGCAGTACTTC.

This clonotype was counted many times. CDR3 DNA sequence: TGCAGCGTTGAAGATCGAAGAACAACCTGGCAACAGTACTTC. Translated: CSVEDRRTTWQQYF. The V gene is TRBV29-1, the J gene TRBJ2-7; no reliable D call. The CDR3 extends over 14 amino acids. Trimming left V 0 bases short and J 10 bases short, with 19 bases between. CDR1 SQVTM and CDR2 ANQGSEA come from the germline V gene.

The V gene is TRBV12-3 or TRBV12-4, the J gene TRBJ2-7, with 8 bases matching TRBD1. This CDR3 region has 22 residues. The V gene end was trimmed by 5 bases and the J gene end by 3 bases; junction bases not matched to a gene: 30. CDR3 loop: CASSPIIRRAKGNRDRNYEQYF. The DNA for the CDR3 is TGTGCCAGCAGTCCAATCATACGAAGGGCGAAGGGCAACCGGGACAGGAACTACGAGCAGTACTTC.